This entry lists 3 T cell receptor beta chains sequenced from one sample in a study of shared clonotypes between healthy human individuals. TCRdb's copy holds only in-frame clones and misses some; the assay was immunoSEQ multiplex PCR. The sample shows fewer than 1.8 million clones, 98% of them seen only once. Sequencing was done on a sample of naive CD4+ T cells sorted from blood. Sample subset: CD45RA+ positively selected. These receptors originate from a man aged 30 to 39 in good health.

This chain uses TRBV9 with TRBJ1-2; D uncertain. Germline assignment: CDR1 SGDLS and CDR2 YYNGEE. The ends were cut back, 5 bases at V and 3 bases at J, with 11 bases in the middle. CDR3 size: 13 residues. The CDR3 DNA sequence: TGTGCCAGCAGGAACAGCCCTCACTATGGCTACACCTTC. Encoded protein: CASRNSPHYGYTF. The full variable domain, with the rest looked up from reference TRBV9 and TRBJ1-2, is DSGVTQTPKHLITATGQRVTLRCSPRSGDLSVYWYQQSLDQGLQFLIQYYNGEERAKGNILERFSAQQFPDLHSELNLSSLELGDSALYFCASRNSPHYGYTFGSGTRLTVV.

The V call is TRBV11-2, the J call TRBJ2-7, with D tentatively TRBD2 (6 bases). CDR1 and CDR2 from the germline V gene are SGHAT and FQNNGV. This CDR3 has 15 amino acids. V shed 4 bases and J shed 0 bases, with 13 bases lying between them. The CDR3 DNA reads TGTGCCAGCAGCTCACGCCATAGCGGCTCCTACGAGCAGTACTTC. Amino acids: CASSSRHSGSYEQYF. Supplemented by reference TRBV11-2 and TRBJ2-7, the full variable domain reads EAGVAQSPRYKIIEKRQSVAFWCNPISGHATLYWYQQILGQGPKLLIQFQNNGVVDDSQLPKDRFSAERLKGVDSTLKIQPAKLEDSAVYLCASSSRHSGSYEQYFGPGTRLTVT.

This clone was seen once. The rearrangement links TRBV11-2 to TRBJ2-3; weak D call: TRBD1 (7 bases). V was shortened by 2 bases and J by 0 bases, with 18 bases between the two germline ends. This CDR3 comprises 18 residues. Germline CDR1 reads SGHAT; CDR2 reads FQNNGV. The CDR3 reads CASSLSRAQGGSTDTQYF. The CDR3 bases are TGTGCCAGCAGCTTATCTCGAGCGCAGGGGGGAAGCACAGATACGCAGTATTTT.